Below, 22 T cell receptor beta chains from the same sample are listed, as sequenced in a study of regulatory T cells in long-lasting Graves disease. Arm-PCR of CDR3 regions and iRepertoire HTBI primers were the basis on which TCR beta libraries were built. One entry per CDR3 protein, called by TCRdb with MiXCR from the multiplex PCR reads. The data hold 350,000 to 450,000 distinct CDR3 sequences, with approximately 10% observed a single time. The time point denotes: newly diagnosed GD, antithyroid drugs for less than 3 months. Generation of the TCR library employed RNA extracted from PBMCs. The same data also went into a second study, on T cells in Graves' hyperthyroidism and ophthalmopathy.

Sequences were derived from peripheral blood mononuclear cells (PBMCs), sampled at new diagnosis, from a patient treated with antithyroid drugs. Receptor source: a woman younger than 30 with Graves disease.

This clonotype was counted many times. The chain combines TRBV10-3 with TRBJ2-5; D is possibly TRBD2 (6 bases). The germline V gene has CDR1 ENHRY and CDR2 SYGVKD. V was shortened by 3 bases and J by 1 base, with 18 bases between the two germline ends. The CDR3 covers 17 residues. The CDR3 DNA sequence: TGTGCCATCAGTGACTCGGCCAGGGAGGCGACCCAAGAGACCCAGTACTTC. Translating it yields CAISDSAREATQETQYF.

This clonotype was detected ten times or more. This chain links TRBV6-2 or TRBV6-3 with TRBJ1-2; tentatively, D is TRBD1 (5 bases). This CDR3 comprises 14 residues. Trimming removed 2 bases from V and 8 bases from J, with 15 bases in between. CDR1 MNHEY and CDR2 SVGEGT come from the germline V gene. The DNA for the CDR3 is TGTGCCAGCAGTTACAGCCTGGGACGTGGAGGCTACACCTTC. The encoded protein is CASSYSLGRGGYTF.

This clonotype occurred a few times. Sequence at one end of the junction differs from germline and may be a read error. The chain has TRBV6-2 or TRBV6-3 and TRBJ2-1; D not resolved. The CDR3 sequence is 15 residues long. Germline CDR1 MNHEY, CDR2 SVGEGT. CDR3 nucleotides: TGTGCCTGCACCCCGCAGGCCCTAAGAAACAATGAGCGGTTCTTC. Translation gives CACTPQALRNNERFF.

Notes on this clonotype: This likely reflects a read error, since a far larger clone is one base away. The CDR3 reads CASGTGGAWNTEAFF. CDR3 nucleotides: TGTGCCAGCGGTACTGGGGGGGCATGGAACACTGAAGCTTTCTTT. V is TRBV6-4 and J is TRBJ1-1, with a weak D call TRBD1 (6 bases). CDR3 length: 15 amino acids. V lost 8 bases to trimming and J lost 1 base, with 17 bases between them. In germline, CDR1 is MRHNA, CDR2 SNTAGT.

The V gene is TRBV30, the J gene TRBJ2-1; D is undetermined. Trimming left V 8 bases short and J 6 bases short, with 11 bases between. This CDR3 is built from 11 residues. Germline assignment: CDR1 GTSNPN and CDR2 SVGIG (reference sequence). The CDR3 sequence: CAHQGCNEQFF. In nucleotides, the CDR3 is TGTGCCCATCAAGGATGCAATGAGCAGTTCTTC.

The table lists this clonotype with many counts. The gene calls are TRBV7-2 and TRBJ2-1; D uncertain. The CDR3 has 19 amino acids. From germline, CDR1 is SGHTA and CDR2 FQGNSA. V shed 2 bases and J shed 0 bases, with 20 bases lying between them. For the CDR3, the DNA is TGTGCCAGCAGCTTAAATGGGGTACGGGCTTATAGCTCCTACAATGAGCAGTTCTTC. It codes for CASSLNGVRAYSSYNEQFF.

This clonotype was seen many times. Compared with germline, one end of the junction differs, possibly owing to a read error. The rearrangement uses TRBV4-3 and TRBJ2-6; no clear D. CDR3 length: 14 residues. Germline CDR1 reads LGHNA; CDR2 reads YSLEER. The CDR3 protein is CASSQPSGANVLTF. The CDR3 DNA sequence: TGTGCCAGCAGCCAACCGAGCGGGGCCAACGTCCTGACTTTC.

This clonotype was observed at least ten times. The rearrangement joins TRBV5-5 to TRBJ1-1; D remains ambiguous. The CDR3 totals 14 residues. CDR1 SGHKS and CDR2 YYEKEE come from the germline V gene (reference sequence). The V end was cut by 3 bases, the J end by 7 bases, with 16 bases between. The CDR3 loop is CASSSLRWGVEAFF. The CDR3 DNA follows: TGTGCCAGCAGCTCCTTGAGGTGGGGAGTTGAAGCTTTCTTT.

This clonotype was picked up a small number of times. This chain connects TRBV29-1 to TRBJ2-5; possibly TRBD2 for D (6 bases). This CDR3 has 13 amino acids. Germline values: CDR1 SQVTM, CDR2 ANQGSEA. With 4 bases removed from V and 1 base from J, the gap between germline ends came to 10 bases. The CDR3 reads CSVGTTTQETQYF. CDR3 DNA: TGCAGCGTTGGGACTACAACCCAAGAGACCCAGTACTTC. Supplemented by reference TRBV29-1 and TRBJ2-5, the full variable domain reads SAVISQKPSRDICQRGTSLTIQCQVDSQVTMMFWYRQQPGQSLTLIATANQGSEATYESGFVIDKFPISRPNLTFSTLTVSNMSPEDSSIYLCSVGTTTQETQYFGPGTRLLVL.

In this sample, this clonotype turned up many times. The rearrangement uses TRBV11-2 and TRBJ2-2, with 9 bases that match TRBD1. Looked up from germline, CDR1 is SGHAT and CDR2 is FQNNGV. After removal of 6 bases from V and 4 bases from J, the junction contained 9 bases not matched to a gene. The CDR3 consists of 16 residues. CDR3 residues: CASSSTGGAGTGELFF. The CDR3 DNA follows: TGTGCCAGCAGTTCAACAGGGGGCGCGGGCACCGGGGAGCTGTTTTTT.

This clonotype came up a few times. The CDR3 sequence is CASGRGWEDEQFF. CDR3 DNA: TGTGCCAGCGGAAGGGGGTGGGAGGATGAGCAGTTCTTC. The chain couples TRBV25-1 to TRBJ2-1; D is possibly TRBD1 or TRBD2 (6 bases each). The germline gives CDR1 MGHDK, CDR2 SYGVNS. Trimming pared 8 bases from V and 8 bases from J, leaving 16 bases between. There are 13 residues in the CDR3.

This clonotype was detected ten times or more. The CDR3 nucleotides are TGTGCCAGCAGTGTGAGACAGAAAAATGAAAAACTGTTTTTT. Residues: CASSVRQKNEKLFF. The chain carries TRBV2 and TRBJ1-4; TRBD1 might be the D (5 bases). Trimming cost V 4 bases and J 5 bases, with 11 bases left between them. This CDR3 is 14 amino acids long. Per germline, CDR1 SNHLY and CDR2 FYNNEI.

The V and J genes are TRBV25-1 and TRBJ2-1, with no clear D. The CDR3 is 14 residues long. The V and J ends lost 4 bases and 0 bases respectively, with 7 bases between them. Germline values: CDR1 MGHDK, CDR2 SYGVNS. The CDR3 loop reads CASSVMSSYNEQFF. The CDR3 DNA reads as TGTGCCAGCAGTGTCATGAGCTCCTACAATGAGCAGTTCTTC.

The chain carries TRBV5-1 and TRBJ1-2; D may be TRBD1 (6 bases). The CDR3 covers 14 residues. Germline V gene data show CDR1 as SGHRS and CDR2 as YFSETQ. The V gene lost 5 bases and the J gene lost 6 bases, with 17 bases spanning the gap. The CDR3 coding sequence is TGCGCCAGCAGGGCAGGGGCGGGGACGGATGGCTACACCTTC. Translation gives CASRAGAGTDGYTF.

This clonotype was seen a handful of times. J is TRBJ2-2 and V is TRBV30; 8 bases agree with TRBD1. V shed 3 bases, J shed 3 bases, and the junction held 9 bases outside the gene matches. Germline V gene lookup returns CDR1 GTSNPN and CDR2 SVGIG (reference sequence). The CDR3 consists of 16 residues. Here the CDR3 DNA reads TGTGCCTGGAGGGCAACCGGGACAGGCTACACCGGGGAGCTGTTTTTT. Its translation: CAWRATGTGYTGELFF.

This clonotype was seen ten or more times. The chain joins TRBV27 to TRBJ1-5; D is perhaps TRBD1 (6 bases). The CDR3 is made up of 13 amino acids. Per germline, CDR1 MNHEY and CDR2 SMNVEV (reference sequence). Trimming removed 3 bases from V and 6 bases from J, with 9 bases in between. The CDR3 here is CASSFIGGQPQHF. CDR3 sequence (DNA): TGTGCCAGCAGTTTCATAGGGGGTCAGCCCCAGCATTTT.

This rearrangement joins TRBV5-1 to TRBJ2-1; 12 bases fit TRBD2. Germline V lookup: CDR1 SGHRS, CDR2 YFSETQ. This CDR3 has 17 residues. Losses at the gene ends were 7 bases for V and 2 bases for J; bases not matched to a gene: 10. The CDR3 here is CASSPSGRASPYNEQFF. The DNA of the CDR3 is TGCGCCAGCTCGCCTAGCGGGAGGGCCTCGCCCTACAATGAGCAGTTCTTC. Drawing the rest from reference TRBV5-1 and TRBJ2-1, the complete variable domain is KAGVTQTPRYLIKTRGQQVTLSCSPISGHRSVSWYQQTPGQGLQFLFEYFSETQRNKGNFPGRFSGRQFSNSRSEMNVSTLELGDSALYLCASSPSGRASPYNEQFFGPGTRLTVL.

The chain has TRBV10-3 and TRBJ2-1, with D possibly called TRBD1 or TRBD2 (6 bases each). The CDR3 has 16 amino acids. Germline lookup yields CDR1 ENHRY and CDR2 SYGVKD. The V and J ends lost 1 base and 5 bases respectively, with 15 bases between them. CDR3 DNA sequence: TGTGCCATCAGTGAGTTTGGGGGGCTAGGGCACAATGAGCAGTTCTTC. It yields the protein CAISEFGGLGHNEQFF.

A word on this clonotype: A read error is possible here, since a much larger clone lies one base away. The chain couples TRBV11-2 to TRBJ2-2; unclear D gene. Trimming stripped 5 bases from V and 5 bases from J, with 15 bases between. The CDR3 length is 15 residues. Germline V CDR1 and CDR2: SGHAT, FQNNGV. CDR3 DNA sequence: TGTGCCAGCAGCATGTCGACGACAACTACCGGGGAGCTGTTTTTT. Protein: CASSMSTTTTGELFF.

This clonotype was picked up many times. This may stem from a read error, because a much larger clone lies one nucleotide away. The chain couples TRBV7-9 to TRBJ2-1, with a possible D match to TRBD2 (5 bases). The CDR3 loop spans 15 amino acids. V was pared by 2 bases and J by 0 bases, with 8 bases between. Germline V gene data show CDR1 as SEHNR and CDR2 as FQNEAQ (reference sequence). The CDR3 DNA follows: TGTGCCAGCAGCTTACCGGGGAGCTCCTACAATGAGCAGTTCTTC. Translation: CASSLPGSSYNEQFF.

This clonotype was picked up many times. The chain is built from TRBV3-1 and TRBJ2-1; D unclear. Trimming took 3 bases from V and 6 from J, leaving 9 bases between them. CDR1 and CDR2 from the germline V gene are LGHDT and YNNKEL (reference sequence). The CDR3 is 13 residues long. The CDR3 coding sequence is TGTGCCAGCAGCCAGGTGACGGGCAATGAGCAGTTCTTC. It is translated as CASSQVTGNEQFF.

In this sample, this clonotype turned up many times. The chain joins TRBV7-9 to TRBJ2-2; 8 positions agree with TRBD2. CDR3 size: 17 residues. The trim removed 3 bases at V and 3 bases at J, leaving 9 bases unmatched. From germline, CDR1 is SEHNR and CDR2 FQNEAQ (reference sequence). This CDR3 reads CASSLDLLAVHTGELFF. The CDR3 coding sequence is TGTGCCAGCAGCTTGGACTTACTAGCGGTTCACACCGGGGAGCTGTTTTTT.